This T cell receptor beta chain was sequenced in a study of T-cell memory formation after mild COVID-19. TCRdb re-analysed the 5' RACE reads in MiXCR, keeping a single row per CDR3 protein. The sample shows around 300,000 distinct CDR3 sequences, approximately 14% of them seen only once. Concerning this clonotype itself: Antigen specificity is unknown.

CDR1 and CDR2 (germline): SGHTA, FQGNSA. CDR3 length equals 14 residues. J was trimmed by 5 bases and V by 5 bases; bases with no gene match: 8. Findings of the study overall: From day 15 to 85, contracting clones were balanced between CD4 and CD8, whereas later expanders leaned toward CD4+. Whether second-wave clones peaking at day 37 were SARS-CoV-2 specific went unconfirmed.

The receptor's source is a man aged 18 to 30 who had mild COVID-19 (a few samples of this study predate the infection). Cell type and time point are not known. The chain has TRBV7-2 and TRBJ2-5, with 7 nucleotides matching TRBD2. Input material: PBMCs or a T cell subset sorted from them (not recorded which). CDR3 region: CASSRDYTYETQYF. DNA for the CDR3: TGTGCCAGCAGCCGGGACTACACCTACGAGACCCAGTACTTC.